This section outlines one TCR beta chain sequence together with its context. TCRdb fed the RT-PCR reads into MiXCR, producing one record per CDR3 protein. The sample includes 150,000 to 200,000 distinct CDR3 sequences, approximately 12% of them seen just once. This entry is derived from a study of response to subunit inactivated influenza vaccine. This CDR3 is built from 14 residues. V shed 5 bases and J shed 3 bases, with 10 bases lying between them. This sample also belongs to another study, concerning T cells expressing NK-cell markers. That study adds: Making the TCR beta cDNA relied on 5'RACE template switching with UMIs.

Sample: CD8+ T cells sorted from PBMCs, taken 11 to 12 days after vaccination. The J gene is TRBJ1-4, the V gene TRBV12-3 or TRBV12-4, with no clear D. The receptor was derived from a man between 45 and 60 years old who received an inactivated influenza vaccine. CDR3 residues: CASSLRGSNEKLFF. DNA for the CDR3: TGTGCCAGCAGTCTGCGGGGATCTAATGAAAAACTGTTTTTT.